This T cell receptor beta chain was profiled in a study of shared clonotypes between healthy human individuals. Study summary: Three CD4 naive, three CD4 memory, two CD8 naive and one CD8 memory plate were used per donor. Study-wide points: In having few donors, the study represented limited genetic and exposure-history diversity.

Germline assignment: CDR1 SGDLS and CDR2 YYNGEE. The CDR3 has 16 amino acids. The V and J ends lost 4 bases and 1 base respectively, with 16 bases between them. Data came from immunoSEQ multiplex PCR; TCRdb stores just in-frame clones and leaves some out. The sample lists under 2,500,000 clones, approximately 96% occurring once. The count of this clone is one. No antigen is known for it. Sequencing used naive CD4+ T cells sorted from blood. Subset given: CD45RA+ positively selected. The source of this sequence is a man aged 18 to 29 in good health. The chain employs TRBV9 and TRBJ2-3; tentatively, D is TRBD2 (6 bases). As DNA, the CDR3 is TGTGCCAGCAGCCCCCGGGGGATTCCTGGCACAGATACGCAGTATTTT. Protein sequence: CASSPRGIPGTDTQYF.